Below are 28 T cell receptor beta chains sequenced from a single sample in a study of blood T cell repertoires in COVID-19. Only in-frame clones appear in the TCRdb table, and some are missing; sequencing was by immunoSEQ multiplex PCR. The top ten hold more than 5% of the sample, which has about 140,000 clones, about 83% seen once. The source material was peripheral blood. All receptors derive from a human donor in a cohort sampled during active COVID-19.

J is TRBJ2-7 and V is TRBV7-6; TRBD2 matches 8 bases. Germline values: CDR1 SGHVS, CDR2 FNYEAQ. There are 17 residues in the CDR3. The ends lost 5 bases at V and 2 bases at J; junction bases unmatched: 14. The CDR3 reads CASSLRVTAGAPYEQYF. The CDR3, as DNA: TGTGCCAGCAGCCTCAGGGTTACAGCGGGAGCTCCCTACGAGCAGTACTTC.

This chain connects TRBV5-1 to TRBJ1-6; D possibly corresponds to TRBD1 (6 bases). From germline, CDR1 is SGHRS and CDR2 YFSETQ. Trimming stripped 0 bases from V and 8 bases from J, with 15 bases between. The CDR3 covers 16 residues. The CDR3 loop reads CASSLAGGQGYSPLHF. In nucleotides, the CDR3 is TGCGCCAGCAGCTTGGCCGGGGGGCAGGGTTATTCACCCCTCCACTTT.

This clone has just a few counts. V gene TRBV30 combines with J gene TRBJ1-2; 10 bases map to TRBD1. The CDR3 runs to 16 residues. The germline gives CDR1 GTSNPN, CDR2 SVGIG (reference sequence). V was clipped by 0 bases and J by 0 bases; unmatched bases: 4. In nucleotides, the CDR3 is TGTGCCTGGAGTGTAACAGGGACAGGGGCTAACTATGGCTACACCTTC. Encoded protein: CAWSVTGTGANYGYTF.

This sequence joins TRBV2 and TRBJ1-4, with D perhaps matching TRBD1 (5 bases). Trimming left V 4 bases short and J 5 bases short, with 11 bases between. The CDR3 spans 14 residues. Germline V gene data show CDR1 as SNHLY and CDR2 as FYNNEI. The CDR3: CASSVGHPNEKLFF. The CDR3 DNA sequence: TGTGCCAGCAGTGTCGGACACCCGAATGAAAAACTGTTTTTT.

V and J are TRBV4-1 and TRBJ2-3; perhaps TRBD1 as D (5 bases). V lost 4 bases to trimming and J lost 5 bases, with 19 bases between them. CDR3 size: 16 residues. The germline V gene has CDR1 MGHRA and CDR2 YSYEKL. In DNA form, the CDR3 reads TGCGCCAGCAGCCGGGGCTCGACTGGGTCCGGAGATACGCAGTATTTT. This translates into CASSRGSTGSGDTQYF.

For the CDR3, the DNA is TGCGCCAGCAGCTTGGCTCAGGGAAGGCTGAATTCACCCCTCCACTTT. Its protein product is CASSLAQGRLNSPLHF. The chain uses TRBV5-1 and TRBJ1-6; D is perhaps TRBD1 (5 bases). CDR3 length: 16 amino acids. Trimming removed 0 bases at V and 7 bases at J, with 14 bases between. CDR1 SGHRS and CDR2 YFSETQ come from the germline V gene.

This rearrangement joins TRBV3-1 (or the pseudogene TRBV3-2) to TRBJ2-1; maybe TRBD1 (6 bases). The V end was cut by 3 bases, the J end by 4 bases, with 13 bases between. Germline values: CDR1 LGHDT, CDR2 YNNKEL (reference sequence). CDR3 length: 15 amino acids. CDR3 sequence: CASSQAQGSYNEQFF. The CDR3 DNA follows: TGTGCCAGCAGCCAGGCCCAGGGGTCTTACAATGAGCAGTTCTTC.

The CDR3 DNA reads TGTGCCATCAGTGAGTCGGAGGGGAGGCTCTACGAGCAGTACTTC. Protein: CAISESEGRLYEQYF. The rearrangement uses TRBV10-3 and TRBJ2-7; possible D gene TRBD2, 6 bases. V was trimmed by 0 bases and J by 3 bases, leaving 12 bases between them. Looked up from germline, CDR1 is ENHRY and CDR2 is SYGVKD. This CDR3 spans 15 amino acids.

This clone appeared a single time. The chain employs TRBV29-1 and TRBJ2-7; D possibly corresponds to TRBD1 (5 bases). The ends were cut back, 5 bases at V and 5 bases at J, with 16 bases in the middle. The CDR3 is 13 amino acids. Germline CDR1 reads SQVTM; CDR2 reads ANQGSEA. CDR3 sequence reads: CSVRLQGPDEQYF. CDR3 coding DNA: TGCAGCGTTAGGCTGCAGGGCCCCGACGAGCAGTACTTC.

The chain uses TRBV7-3 and TRBJ2-1; D uncertain. Germline CDR1 is SGHTA and CDR2 is FQGTGA. With 5 bases removed from V and 8 bases from J, the gap between germline ends came to 13 bases. The CDR3 totals 13 residues. In DNA, the CDR3 is TGTGCCAGCAGCGGAAACATTGGAGATGAGCAGTTCTTC. Its translation is CASSGNIGDEQFF. Combining the CDR3 with reference TRBV7-3 and TRBJ2-1 gives the whole variable domain GAGVSQTPSNKVTEKGKYVELRCDPISGHTALYWYRQSLGQGPEFLIYFQGTGAADDSGLPNDRFFAVRPEGSVSTLKIQRTERGDSAVYLCASSGNIGDEQFFGPGTRLTVL.

The chain couples TRBV5-1 to TRBJ1-1, with a weak D call TRBD1 (5 bases). This CDR3 is 14 amino acids long. V was cut by 6 bases and J by 1 base, with 13 bases left in between. The germline CDR1 and CDR2 sequences are SGHRS and YFSETQ. In DNA, the CDR3 is TGCGCCAGCAACTCAGGGCCTCGGAACACTGAAGCTTTCTTT. Protein sequence: CASNSGPRNTEAFF.

V and J are TRBV3-1 (or the pseudogene TRBV3-2) and TRBJ2-7; 7 bases agree with TRBD2. V lost 1 base and J lost 2; bases outside the gene matches: 8. The CDR3 length is 16 residues. The germline gives CDR1 LGHDT, CDR2 YNNKEL (reference sequence). The CDR3 here is CASSQGSGLPPYEQYF. The CDR3, as DNA: TGTGCCAGCAGCCAAGGATCGGGACTACCGCCCTACGAGCAGTACTTC.

The genes are TRBV7-3 and TRBJ2-3; weak D call: TRBD2 (6 bases). Germline assignment: CDR1 SGHTA and CDR2 FQGTGA. V shed 6 bases and J shed 2 bases, with 12 bases lying between them. The CDR3 length is 14 residues. CDR3 region: CASSWGTSTDTQYF. The CDR3 DNA follows: TGTGCCAGCAGTTGGGGGACTTCCACAGATACGCAGTATTTT.

J is TRBJ1-3 and V is TRBV27; D gene unclear. The V gene lost 6 bases and the J gene lost 1 base, with 10 bases spanning the gap. The CDR3 sequence is 14 residues long. Looked up from germline, CDR1 is MNHEY and CDR2 is SMNVEV (reference sequence). The CDR3 DNA reads as TGTGCCAGCAGAGCCCACGGTTCTGGAAACACCATATATTTT. This codes for CASRAHGSGNTIYF.

The V call is TRBV7-2, the J call TRBJ2-6, with 9 bases that match TRBD1. The CDR3 is made up of 20 amino acids. Germline CDR1 is SGHTA and CDR2 is FQGNSA. J gave up 0 bases and V 0 bases, and 9 bases lay outside the gene matches. The CDR3 region has the DNA TGTGCCAGCAGCTTAGCCAAACAGGGGGCGGACTTCTCTGGGGCCAACGTCCTGACTTTC. Its protein is CASSLAKQGADFSGANVLTF.

The chain recombines TRBV28 with TRBJ1-2; D is unclear. CDR1 MDHEN and CDR2 SYDVKM come from the germline V gene. V was cut by 10 bases and J by 7 bases, with 16 bases left in between. This CDR3 spans 12 amino acids. CDR3 in amino acids: CANGPLGGGYTF. The CDR3 coding sequence is TGTGCCAACGGGCCCTTAGGAGGTGGCTACACCTTC.

V gene TRBV11-3 combines with J gene TRBJ1-2; D possibly corresponds to TRBD1 (6 bases). V dropped 3 bases and J dropped 3 bases, with 17 bases sitting between them. Per germline, CDR1 SGHNT and CDR2 YENEEA. The CDR3 contains 16 residues. In DNA form, the CDR3 reads TGTGCCAGCAGCTTGTCGGCCCTGGACAGATACTATGGCTACACCTTC. Translation gives CASSLSALDRYYGYTF.

The chain has TRBV10-2 and TRBJ1-2; 7 bases fit TRBD1. CDR3 length: 12 amino acids. Germline CDR1 is WSHSY and CDR2 is SAAADI. With 6 bases clipped from V and 3 bases from J, the junction kept 1 base outside the gene matches. For the CDR3, the DNA is TGCGCCAGCAGCGGACAGGACTATGGCTACACCTTC. Translation gives CASSGQDYGYTF.

This clone has a single count. The chain joins TRBV28 to TRBJ1-2; D is possibly TRBD1 (6 bases). V shed 3 bases and J shed 2 bases, with 13 bases lying between them. Per the germline V gene, CDR1 is MDHEN and CDR2 is SYDVKM. This CDR3 contains 15 residues. Written as DNA, the CDR3 is TGTGCCAGCAGTTTGGGCCCCAGGGGCAACTATGGCTACACCTTC. This translates into CASSLGPRGNYGYTF.

This clone has a single count. The chain uses TRBV27 and TRBJ2-7; 9 nucleotides line up with TRBD2. The CDR3 runs to 14 residues. Germline CDR1 is MNHEY and CDR2 is SMNVEV (reference sequence). V was clipped by 5 bases and J by 3 bases; unmatched bases: 5. The CDR3 here is CASSPGLAIYEQYF. Here the CDR3 DNA reads TGTGCCAGCAGTCCAGGACTAGCGATCTACGAGCAGTACTTC.

The genes are TRBV11-2 and TRBJ2-3; D perhaps matches TRBD2 (6 bases). The CDR3 has 16 residues. The V gene's germline CDR1 is SGHAT and CDR2 FQNNGV. Trimming removed 4 bases at V and 1 base at J, with 15 bases between. CDR3 sequence reads: CASSSNSGTGTDTQYF. CDR3 coding DNA: TGTGCCAGCAGCTCCAACTCCGGGACTGGCACAGATACGCAGTATTTT.

The chain recombines TRBV7-9 with TRBJ2-5; 10 bases are a match to TRBD2. The germline V gene encodes CDR1 SEHNR and CDR2 FQNEAQ (reference sequence). V lost 5 bases and J lost 1; bases outside the gene matches: 10. This CDR3 region has 17 residues. The CDR3, as DNA: TGTGCCAGCAGCCAATTTAGCGGGAGGACGGTCCAAGAGACCCAGTACTTC. Translating it yields CASSQFSGRTVQETQYF.

The DNA of the CDR3 is TGTGCCAGCAGCATCGGGACAGGGAACACTGAAGCTTTCTTT. Residues: CASSIGTGNTEAFF. The chain couples TRBV5-4 to TRBJ1-1; 8 positions agree with TRBD1. Germline trimming cut 4 bases from V and 1 base from J; bases unmatched to any gene: 3. This CDR3 is built from 14 residues. Germline assignment: CDR1 SGHNT and CDR2 YYREEE (reference sequence).

This clone was observed a single time. The genes are TRBV10-3 and TRBJ2-6, with a tentative D call TRBD1 (5 bases). Per the germline V gene, CDR1 is ENHRY and CDR2 is SYGVKD. CDR3 length: 17 amino acids. With 0 bases removed from V and 12 bases from J, the gap between germline ends came to 21 bases. For the CDR3, the DNA is TGTGCCATCAGTGAGTCGCGTCAGAGATTAGGGGATGGCGTCCTGACTTTC. The encoded protein is CAISESRQRLGDGVLTF.

About this clone itself: An end of the junction differs from the germline gene, which may be a read error. The chain employs TRBV6-5 and TRBJ2-7; the match to TRBD1 covers 9 bases. The CDR3 contains 16 residues. CDR1 and CDR2 (germline): MNHEY, SVGAGI. CDR3 DNA sequence: TGTGCCAGCAGCTACTCCGGGACAGGGCCCTCCTACGAGCAGTACTTC. Translated, it gives CASSYSGTGPSYEQYF.

The chain employs TRBV2 and TRBJ1-2; 12 bases map to TRBD1. Germline CDR1 reads SNHLY; CDR2 reads FYNNEI. V gave up 8 bases and J gave up 9 bases; unmatched junction bases: 4. The CDR3 loop spans 12 amino acids. CDR3 DNA: TGTGCCAGCCCCGGGACAGGGGGCAGCTACACCTTC. It codes for CASPGTGGSYTF.

The chain employs TRBV4-2 and TRBJ2-6; TRBD2 agrees at 10 bases. V lost 0 bases to trimming and J lost 1 base; unmatched junction nucleotides: 6. This CDR3 has 19 amino acids. The germline V gene encodes CDR1 LGHNA and CDR2 YNFKEQ. The CDR3 sequence: CASSQDVASGRSGANVLTF. CDR3 nucleotides: TGTGCCAGCAGCCAAGATGTGGCTAGCGGGAGATCTGGGGCCAACGTCCTGACTTTC.

V gene TRBV5-1 combines with J gene TRBJ2-5; 11 bases are shared with TRBD2. CDR3 length: 14 amino acids. The ends lost 6 bases at V and 5 bases at J; junction bases unmatched: 6. Germline assignment: CDR1 SGHRS and CDR2 YFSETQ. In DNA, the CDR3 is TGCGCCAGCAAACTAGCGGGAGTCGCCGAGACCCAGTACTTC. This gives the protein CASKLAGVAETQYF. The whole variable domain, remainder taken from reference TRBV5-1 and TRBJ2-5, is KAGVTQTPRYLIKTRGQQVTLSCSPISGHRSVSWYQQTPGQGLQFLFEYFSETQRNKGNFPGRFSGRQFSNSRSEMNVSTLELGDSALYLCASKLAGVAETQYFGPGTRLLVL.